This T cell receptor (beta chain) was sequenced for a study of untreated major depressive disorder. Repertoires were generated with immunoSEQ multiplex PCR, while TCRdb's copy carries only in-frame clones and drops some. The sample lists some 21,000 clones, 70% to 90% seen once, with 5.1% in the top ten. CDR1 SGHRS and CDR2 YFSETQ come from the germline V gene. The V gene end was trimmed by 5 bases and the J gene end by 6 bases; junction bases not matched to a gene: 8. This CDR3 has 14 residues. No current or lifetime mood disorder and depressive symptom score of 5 or less defined controls. Roughly 30 ml of blood was drawn into EDTA tubes.

Specimen: CD4+ T cells from PBMCs. This TCR came from a woman aged 30 to 39 in good health. The chain recombines TRBV5-1 with TRBJ2-1; 7 nucleotides align to TRBD1. CDR3 residues: CASSVEGAPNEQFF. The CDR3 region has the DNA TGCGCCAGCAGTGTTGAGGGGGCTCCCAATGAGCAGTTCTTC.